Each of the 13 T cell receptor beta chains below was sequenced from the same sample in a study of beta chain features in type 1 diabetes (dated by TCRdb to about 2018). These receptors' targets are unknown. On the study overall, not on this receptor specifically: A moderate but significant shortening of TCRB CDR3 length was observed in type 1 diabetes patients in all four CD4+ subsets.

Library generation was performed with the immunoSEQ multiplex PCR assay. All of the isolated RNA was reverse transcribed with the High Capacity cDNA Reverse Transcription Kit, so expressed TCRB transcripts were sequenced. TCRdb carries this immuneACCESS record with in-frame sequences only. Its versions omit some clonotypes, under half of them owing to an unresolved V gene in the studies checked, with the rest unexplained. This sample is represented by some 350,000 clones; approximately 13% of them were singletons. The ten largest account for 0.013% to 0.015% of the sample. Sequencing input: naive CD4+ T cells from blood. What the cell subset or site label conveys for this sample: true naive CD4+ T cells. The receptors were gathered from a woman between 18 and 29 years old with type 1 diabetes.

The chain combines TRBV9 with TRBJ1-4; tentatively, D is TRBD1 (5 bases). From germline, CDR1 is SGDLS and CDR2 YYNGEE. The CDR3 runs to 14 residues. Trimming shortened V by 0 bases and J by 8 bases, and 11 bases separated the two germline ends. The DNA of the CDR3 is TGTGCCAGCAGCGTAGAAGGGGTTGGAGAAAAACTGTTTTTT. Its translation: CASSVEGVGEKLFF.

This clone has just a few counts. The chain carries TRBV18 and TRBJ2-2; D is undetermined. Germline V lookup: CDR1 KGHSH, CDR2 LQKENI. The germline V and J ends were trimmed by 3 bases and 6 bases, with 8 bases remaining between them. This CDR3 has 13 residues. CDR3 in DNA: TGTGCCAGCTCACCGGAGACCCCCGGGGAGCTGTTTTTT. Its protein is CASSPETPGELFF.

This clone was observed a handful of times. V gene TRBV28 combines with J gene TRBJ2-1; 7 nucleotides match TRBD2. After removal of 3 bases from V and 8 bases from J, the junction contained 7 bases not matched to a gene. The CDR3 consists of 14 residues. Looked up from germline, CDR1 is MDHEN and CDR2 is SYDVKM. CDR3 nucleotides: TGTGCCAGCAGTTTGGGCGGGAGTAGGGATGAGCAGTTCTTC. Protein: CASSLGGSRDEQFF. The variable domain in full, with the rest retrieved from reference TRBV28 and TRBJ2-1, is DVKVTQSSRYLVKRTGEKVFLECVQDMDHENMFWYRQDPGLGLRLIYFSYDVKMKEKGDIPEGYSVSREKKERFSLILESASTNQTSMYLCASSLGGSRDEQFFGPGTRLTVL.

The DNA of the CDR3 is TGTGCCAGCAGTCCCCCGGGACAGGGAAACACCATATATTTT. Encoded protein: CASSPPGQGNTIYF. The chain carries TRBV28 and TRBJ1-3; the match to TRBD1 covers 7 bases. Germline lookup yields CDR1 MDHEN and CDR2 SYDVKM. The J segment lost 4 bases and the V segment lost 5 bases, leaving 5 bases of the junction unmatched. This CDR3 has 14 amino acids.

The CDR3 sequence is CACRKTSHRAEAFF. In nucleotides, the CDR3 is TGTGCCTGCCGAAAAACGAGTCACCGAGCCGAAGCTTTCTTT. The V and J genes are TRBV30 and TRBJ1-1; no clear D. With 6 bases removed from V and 8 bases from J, the gap between germline ends came to 22 bases. CDR1 and CDR2 (germline): GTSNPN, SVGIG (reference sequence). This CDR3 is built from 14 residues.

The rearrangement links TRBV11-2 to TRBJ2-7, with 11 bases identical to TRBD2. The CDR3 extends over 17 amino acids. The V gene's germline CDR1 is SGHAT and CDR2 FQNNGV. Germline trimming cut 5 bases from V and 0 bases from J; bases unmatched to any gene: 9. The CDR3: CASSPRGGTSGSYEQYF. The CDR3, as DNA: TGTGCCAGCAGCCCCCGTGGCGGGACTAGCGGCTCCTACGAGCAGTACTTC.

The chain links TRBV9 to TRBJ1-2, with TRBD1 matching over 8 bases. The V and J ends lost 6 bases and 0 bases, in that order; junction bases with no gene match: 10. The CDR3 is made up of 16 amino acids. The germline V gene has CDR1 SGDLS and CDR2 YYNGEE. This CDR3 is CASTYGTGPTNYGYTF. The CDR3 DNA sequence: TGTGCCAGCACCTACGGGACAGGTCCCACTAACTATGGCTACACCTTC.

The DNA for the CDR3 is TGTGCCAGCAGCTCCATTGGGACAGTCGGGGAGACCCAGTACTTC. Amino acid sequence: CASSSIGTVGETQYF. The rearrangement joins TRBV7-2 to TRBJ2-5, with 7 bases fitting TRBD1. V shed 4 bases and J 5 bases; nucleotides not matched to a gene: 10. CDR1 is SGHTA, CDR2 FQGNSA, per germline. There are 15 residues in the CDR3.

In this sample, this clone turned up a few times. The genes are TRBV7-9 and TRBJ1-4; 8 bases are a match to TRBD1. Germline trimming cut 5 bases from V and 2 bases from J; bases unmatched to any gene: 4. Germline V gene sequence: CDR1 SEHNR, CDR2 FQNEAQ (reference sequence). The CDR3 is 15 amino acids. CDR3 coding DNA: TGTGCCAGCAGCCCCAGGGGGCAGACTAATGAAAAACTGTTTTTT. It encodes CASSPRGQTNEKLFF.

This clone was seen a handful of times. The J gene is TRBJ2-1, the V gene TRBV30; weak D call: TRBD2 (6 bases). This CDR3 spans 15 amino acids. Trimming stripped 3 bases from V and 4 bases from J, with 16 bases between. Per germline, CDR1 GTSNPN and CDR2 SVGIG (reference sequence). Written as DNA, the CDR3 is TGTGCCTGGAGGCCCGGAGGGGCCCGTTACAATGAGCAGTTCTTC. Translated: CAWRPGGARYNEQFF.

V is TRBV7-6 and J is TRBJ1-4; D is perhaps TRBD1 (5 bases). The CDR3 is 16 residues long. Germline values: CDR1 SGHVS, CDR2 FNYEAQ. The V gene lost 5 bases and the J gene lost 3 bases, with 16 bases spanning the gap. In DNA form, the CDR3 reads TGTGCCAGCAGCCCTCAAACCGGGGGGGCTAATGAAAAACTGTTTTTT. Translated: CASSPQTGGANEKLFF.

The chain links TRBV5-4 to TRBJ2-3; 10 bases are a match to TRBD2. The junction had 6 bases not matched to a gene; V was cut back by 5 bases and J by 6 bases. Germline V gives CDR1 SGHNT, CDR2 YYREEE (reference sequence). This CDR3 has 14 amino acids. CDR3 coding DNA: TGTGCCAGCAGAACAAAAGCGGGAGGGGATACGCAGTATTTT. Protein product: CASRTKAGGDTQYF.

This clone was counted a few times. The chain combines TRBV5-1 with TRBJ2-1; TRBD1 aligns across 7 bases. CDR1 SGHRS and CDR2 YFSETQ come from the germline V gene. J was trimmed by 3 bases and V by 4 bases; bases with no gene match: 4. CDR3 length equals 14 residues. The CDR3 loop reads CASSQGQNYNEQFF. CDR3 in DNA: TGCGCCAGCAGCCAGGGACAGAACTACAATGAGCAGTTCTTC.